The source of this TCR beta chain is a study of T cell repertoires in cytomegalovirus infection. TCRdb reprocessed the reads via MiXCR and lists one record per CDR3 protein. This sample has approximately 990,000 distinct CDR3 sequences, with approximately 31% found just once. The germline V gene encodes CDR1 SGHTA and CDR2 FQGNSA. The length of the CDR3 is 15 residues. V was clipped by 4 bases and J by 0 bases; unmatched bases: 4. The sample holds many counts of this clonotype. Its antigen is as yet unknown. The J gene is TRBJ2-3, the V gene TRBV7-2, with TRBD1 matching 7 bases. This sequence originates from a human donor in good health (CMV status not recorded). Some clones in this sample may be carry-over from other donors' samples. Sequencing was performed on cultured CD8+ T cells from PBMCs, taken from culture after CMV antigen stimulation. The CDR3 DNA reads TGTGCCAGCAGCTCGAGGGGGCTTAGCACAGATACGCAGTATTTT. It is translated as CASSSRGLSTDTQYF.